Sequencing of this T cell receptor (beta chain) was carried out in a study of T-cell reconstitution after alpha-beta-depleted transplantation in children. This clonotype has more than one count but fewer than ten. Germline CDR1 is MNHEY and CDR2 is SVGAGI. Trimming left V 0 bases short and J 3 bases short, with 9 bases between. This CDR3 contains 14 residues. Preparation of the TCRbeta library used unique molecular identifiers. Each CDR3 protein gets one entry after TCRdb re-called the PCR reads with MiXCR. Of around 370,000 distinct CDR3 sequences in the sample, about a tenth were seen once. The sequences come from PBMCs from the stem cell graft donor, collected from the stem cell graft. The V gene is TRBV6-5, the J gene TRBJ2-7; D possibly corresponds to TRBD2 (6 bases). This clonotype was obtained from a human donor who donated a stem cell graft to a child with acute lymphoblastic leukemia. The CDR3 coding sequence is TGTGCCAGCAGTTACTCCCAGGGAGGCTACGAGCAGTACTTC. This gives the protein CASSYSQGGYEQYF.